A selection of T cell receptor beta chains follows, all from one sample in a study of regulatory T cells in long-lasting Graves disease. TCRdb re-analysed the multiplex PCR reads in MiXCR, keeping a single row per CDR3 protein. The sample consists of about 660,000 distinct CDR3 sequences, about 30% of them appearing once. Source: peripheral blood mononuclear cells (PBMCs), taken when the disease was refractory, from a patient treated with antithyroid drugs. The receptors derive from a female donor with Graves disease. CDR3s include the opening cysteine and the closing phenylalanine or tryptophan. Fields, in order: clone size, J gene, V gene, D gene, CDR3 protein, CDR3 DNA. D genes are given only for firm matches. Clone size is shown for a subset of rows, as once, few, many or a class of expanded clone.

. TRBJ2-6 TRBV7-2 . CASSFIADLSSGANVLTF TGTGCCAGCAGCTTTATAGCGGACCTGAGCTCTGGGGCCAACGTCCTGACTTTC
. TRBJ2-4 TRBV12-3/TRBV12-4 TRBD1 CASSLQGVRNIQYF TGTGCCAGCAGCTTACAGGGGGTTAGAAACATTCAGTACTTC
. TRBJ2-3 TRBV14 TRBD1 CASSQEAEGATDTQYF TGTGCCAGCAGCCAAGAGGCTGAGGGGGCGACAGATACGCAGTATTTT
many TRBJ1-5 TRBV11-2 . CASSLLSGDQPQHF TGTGCCAGCAGCTTACTATCCGGGGATCAGCCCCAGCATTTT
. TRBJ2-7 TRBV6-1 TRBD1 CASSPGQGFEEQYF TGTGCCAGCAGCCCAGGACAGGGGTTCGAAGAGCAGTACTTC
few TRBJ2-4 TRBV2 . CASSYGDKNIQYF TGTGCCAGCAGTTACGGGGACAAGAACATTCAGTACTTC
. TRBJ2-5 TRBV10-3 . CAISDGRAETQYF TGTGCCATCAGTGACGGCAGAGCGGAGACCCAGTACTTC
few TRBJ1-2 TRBV6-1 . CASRIQGSGYTF TGTGCCAGCAGGATACAGGGTTCTGGCTACACCTTC
few TRBJ2-7 TRBV11-1 TRBD1 CASSLEAGTGSGQYF TGTGCCAGCAGCTTAGAGGCGGGGACAGGGTCTGGGCAGTACTTC
. TRBJ1-1 TRBV6-2/TRBV6-3 . CASSYSGALVNTEAFF TGTGCCAGCAGTTACTCAGGGGCCTTGGTGAACACTGAAGCTTTCTTT
. TRBJ2-7 TRBV2 . CASSGNEQYF TGTGCCAGCAGTGGAAACGAGCAGTACTTC
. TRBJ1-2 TRBV6-5 . CASSYGGGAGYTF TGTGCCAGCAGTTACGGCGGGGGGGCTGGCTACACCTTC
. TRBJ1-1 TRBV20-1 . CSACPPGGANTEAFF TGCAGTGCTTGTCCCCCGGGGGGGGCCAACACTGAAGCTTTCTTT
few TRBJ1-6 TRBV2 . CASKRLSGFYSPLHF TGTGCCAGCAAGAGATTGTCGGGTTTTTATTCACCCCTCCACTTT
few TRBJ1-4 TRBV20-1 . CSARDRRATNEKLFF TGCAGTGCCAGGGACCGACGGGCAACTAATGAAAAACTGTTTTTT
few TRBJ2-4 TRBV6-2/TRBV6-3 TRBD1 CASSDGQGLGIQYF TGTGCCAGCAGTGACGGACAGGGTTTGGGGATTCAGTACTTC
few TRBJ2-2 TRBV5-5 . CASSYSGADTGELFF TGTGCCAGCAGCTACAGCGGTGCGGACACCGGGGAGCTGTTTTTT
. TRBJ1-1 TRBV29-1 . CSALELDTEAFF TGCAGCGCCCTCGAGCTCGACACTGAAGCTTTCTTT
few TRBJ2-7 TRBV20-1 TRBD2 CSASGRLAGTAEQYF TGCAGTGCTAGTGGCAGACTAGCGGGAACCGCCGAGCAGTACTTC
. TRBJ1-1 TRBV5-8 TRBD1 CASSGGQASPRGTEAFF TGTGCCAGCAGCGGGGGACAGGCATCGCCAAGGGGCACTGAAGCTTTCTTT
. TRBJ2-4 TRBV7-9 TRBD1 CASSHTPGQGPGNIQYF TGTGCCAGCAGCCATACACCGGGACAGGGGCCGGGAAACATTCAGTACTTC
. TRBJ1-1 TRBV4-1 . CASSQDVGGVTEAFF TGCGCCAGCAGCCAAGATGTAGGGGGAGTCACTGAAGCTTTCTTT
. TRBJ2-6 TRBV14 TRBD1 CASSGQGRTGANVLTF TGTGCCAGCAGTGGACAGGGAAGAACTGGGGCCAACGTCCTGACTTTC
many TRBJ2-7 TRBV12-3/TRBV12-4 . CASSFPGLRNEQYF TGTGCCAGCAGTTTCCCCGGGCTCCGCAACGAGCAGTACTTC
. TRBJ1-5 TRBV6-1 TRBD1 CASSEALGQGQPQHF TGTGCCAGCAGTGAAGCTTTGGGACAGGGTCAGCCCCAGCATTTT
few TRBJ2-6 TRBV27 TRBD2 CASSLQGLAGGLGGANVLTF TGTGCCAGCAGTTTACAGGGGCTAGCGGGAGGGCTAGGTGGGGCCAACGTCCTGACTTTC
. TRBJ1-2 TRBV15 . CATSRARVQQNYGYTF TGTGCCACCAGCAGAGCCAGGGTGCAGCAAAACTATGGCTACACCTTC
. TRBJ2-2 TRBV10-3 . CAISEGVSNTGELFF TGTGCCATCAGTGAGGGGGTTTCGAACACCGGGGAGCTGTTTTTT
. TRBJ2-7 TRBV5-1 . CASSLDVGLEQYF TGCGCCAGCAGCTTGGATGTGGGACTTGAGCAGTACTTC
. TRBJ2-5 TRBV10-1 . CASSPRVGGETQYF TGCGCCAGCAGTCCCCGGGTCGGAGGAGAGACCCAGTACTTC
. TRBJ1-1 TRBV7-3 TRBD1 CASSLRADRGNTEAFF TGTGCCAGCAGCTTAAGGGCCGACAGGGGTAACACTGAAGCTTTCTTT
. TRBJ2-7 TRBV12-3/TRBV12-4 TRBD2 CAVGRWGEQSF TGTGCCGTCGGGAGGTGGGGCGAGCAGTCCTTC
. TRBJ1-2 TRBV14 . CASSQPGHKNYGYTF TGTGCCAGCAGCCAACCGGGACACAAGAACTATGGCTACACCTTC
. TRBJ2-7 TRBV25-1 TRBD1 CATSLRGTTYF TGTGCCACCAGCCTCAGGGGGACCACCTACTTC
. TRBJ2-2 TRBV6-1 . CASTQMGDGELFF TGTGCCAGCACCCAAATGGGGGACGGGGAGCTGTTTTTT
few TRBJ1-2 TRBV6-5 . CASSYSGSKFYGYTF TGTGCCAGCAGTTACTCAGGGTCAAAGTTCTATGGCTACACCTTC
few TRBJ2-7 TRBV6-1 . CASGGLSYEQYF TGTGCCAGCGGAGGACTTTCCTACGAGCAGTACTTC
many TRBJ1-1 TRBV15 . CATSRDRNTEAFF TGTGCCACCAGCAGAGATCGTAACACTGAAGCTTTCTTT
once TRBJ2-1 TRBV10-3 TRBD2 CAITEGAGVPSSYNEQFF TGTGCCATCACCGAGGGAGCGGGAGTCCCGAGCTCCTACAATGAGCAGTTCTTC
once TRBJ1-2 TRBV14 . CASSQDRVRNYGYTF TGTGCCAGCAGCCAAGATCGGGTCAGGAACTATGGCTACACCTTC
many TRBJ1-1 TRBV2 . CASSVRTEAFF TGTGCCAGCAGTGTGAGAACTGAAGCTTTCTTT